These T cell receptor beta chains were read from a single sample in a study of PD-1 blockade in classical Hodgkin lymphoma. TCRdb's table, derived via immunoSEQ multiplex PCR, lists solely in-frame clones and lacks some. The sample has roughly 50,000 clones, roughly 80% seen once. Specimen: peripheral blood mononuclear cells (PBMCs), collected at baseline. The receptors come from a human donor with classical Hodgkin lymphoma. The CDR3 runs from the conserved cysteine through the conserved F or W. A D gene is named only where the DNA matches it firmly. Clone size is not always given. Where it is, it says once, few, many or a class for expanded clones.

D,J,V,size,DNA,CDR3
-,TRBJ1-3,TRBV7-2,-,TGTGCCAGCAGCTTATGGGTCAAACCAGACTCTGGAAACACCATATATTTT,CASSLWVKPDSGNTIYF
TRBD1,TRBJ1-1,TRBV5-6,-,TGTGCCAGCAGCTTCGACAGGGACTTTAACACTGAAGCTTTCTTT,CASSFDRDFNTEAFF
TRBD2,TRBJ2-3,TRBV6-4,-,TGTGCCAGCAGTGAAGGAAGCGGGACCACAGATACGCAGTATTTT,CASSEGSGTTDTQYF
TRBD2,TRBJ2-1,TRBV6-5,few,TGTGCCAGCCACCCTAGCGGGCGGGGAAATGAGCAGTTCTTC,CASHPSGRGNEQFF
-,TRBJ2-3,TRBV2,-,TGTGCCAGCAGACGGGTGGGGGGTCCCGAAGATACGCAGTATTTT,CASRRVGGPEDTQYF
TRBD1,TRBJ2-4,TRBV9,-,TGTGCCAGCAGCGTAGAAGGGACAGGGTCAAAAAACATTCAGTACTTC,CASSVEGTGSKNIQYF
TRBD2,TRBJ2-7,TRBV7-6,-,TGTGCCAGCAGCTTACCCGAAGGGAGTAGCGGGGTCTCCTACGAGCAGTACTTC,CASSLPEGSSGVSYEQYF
TRBD1,TRBJ1-1,TRBV4-1,-,TGCGCCAGCAGCCAAGTGGGACAGGGGGCCACTGAAGCTTTCTTT,CASSQVGQGATEAFF
-,TRBJ1-4,TRBV7-9,many,TGTGCCAGCAGCCCAGTGCCAATCATTAATGAAAAACTGTTTTTT,CASSPVPIINEKLFF
-,TRBJ2-1,TRBV4-1,-,TGCGCCAGCAGCCAAGATAGGACTCTGGGGGAGAGGGGCAATGAGCAGTTCTTC,CASSQDRTLGERGNEQFF
-,TRBJ2-2,TRBV5-1,-,TGCGCCAGCAATGAGGGGAACACCGGGGAGCTGTTTTTT,CASNEGNTGELFF
TRBD1,TRBJ2-5,TRBV29-1,-,TGCAGCGTCGGGGTGGAGTTGAGGGGGCTCGAGACCCAGTACTTC,CSVGVELRGLETQYF
TRBD2,TRBJ2-7,TRBV11-3,once,TGTGCCAGCAGCTTAACGGGACTAGCGGGCTCTCACGAGCAGTACTTC,CASSLTGLAGSHEQYF
-,TRBJ2-3,TRBV7-3,-,TGTGCCAGCAGCCCACAGGGAAGCACAGATACGCAGTATTTT,CASSPQGSTDTQYF
-,TRBJ2-6,TRBV11-3,few,TGTGCCAGCAGCTTATCGCAGGGAGGAACGACTGGGGCCAACGTCCTGACTTTC,CASSLSQGGTTGANVLTF
TRBD1,TRBJ1-1,TRBV6-5,once,TGTGCCAGCAGTTTCGCAGGGGGCACTGAAGCTTTCTTT,CASSFAGGTEAFF
-,TRBJ2-1,TRBV10-3,once,TGTGCCATCAGGGCCTCCGGGACCCCTGGTAATGAGCAGTTCTTC,CAIRASGTPGNEQFF
-,TRBJ2-1,TRBV14,-,TGTGCCAGCAGCCAAGTGAATAGCAATGAGCAGTTCTTC,CASSQVNSNEQFF
-,TRBJ1-1,TRBV7-6,once,TGTGCCAGCAGCCAGGGCCTCTTAAACACTGAAGCTTTCTTT,CASSQGLLNTEAFF
-,TRBJ2-1,TRBV19,-,TGTGCCAGTAGTATAAGCATATCCTACAATGAGCAGTTCTTC,CASSISISYNEQFF
-,TRBJ2-3,TRBV29-1,-,TGCAGCGTTGGTGGGAGGTTGGTGGGGAGCACAGATACGCAGTATTTT,CSVGGRLVGSTDTQYF
-,TRBJ2-7,TRBV28,-,TGTGCCAGCAGTTTCCAGGGATCCTACGAGCAGTACTTC,CASSFQGSYEQYF
-,TRBJ1-5,TRBV6-1,-,TGTGCCAGCAACGAGGGAGGGCTGCCCCAGCATTTT,CASNEGGLPQHF
TRBD1,TRBJ1-5,TRBV19,-,TGTGCCAGTAGTACTCGGGACAGGGGGTTCTATCAGCCCCAGCATTTT,CASSTRDRGFYQPQHF
TRBD1,TRBJ1-1,TRBV19,once,TGTGCCAGTAGTATAGATTGGGCGACAGGGGGTTATAACACTGAAGCTTTCTTT,CASSIDWATGGYNTEAFF
TRBD1,TRBJ1-4,TRBV7-2,few,TGTGCCAGCAGTTTCCTCGGGACAGGGGTTTTAGCGAATGAAAAACTGTTTTTT,CASSFLGTGVLANEKLFF
TRBD2,TRBJ2-1,TRBV6-6,-,TGTGCCAGCAGTAGTAAACTAGCGAACTCCTACAATGAGCAGTTCTTC,CASSSKLANSYNEQFF
TRBD1,TRBJ2-1,TRBV9,-,TGTGCCAGCAGCGTGGGGGTCAGGGGGAGCTCCTACAATGAGCAGTTCTTC,CASSVGVRGSSYNEQFF
-,TRBJ1-3,TRBV19,few,TGTGCCAGCCGGCGGGCGAACTCTGGAAACACCATATATTTT,CASRRANSGNTIYF
-,TRBJ1-5,TRBV10-3,-,TGTGCCATCAGTGATGGCTCGAATCAGCCCCAGCATTTT,CAISDGSNQPQHF
-,TRBJ2-5,TRBV28,-,TGTGCCAGCTGGGGAGAGACCCAGTACTTC,CASWGETQYF
-,TRBJ2-5,TRBV18,-,TGTGCCAGCTCACCTAGGGCAGCCTCCCCTTGGGAGACCCAGTACTTC,CASSPRAASPWETQYF
-,TRBJ2-3,TRBV27,-,TGTGCCAGCAGTTTATGGGGCACAGATACGCAGTATTTT,CASSLWGTDTQYF
-,TRBJ1-4,TRBV18,-,TGTGCCAGCTCACCAGAAGGCTTCGAAAAACTGTTTTTT,CASSPEGFEKLFF
-,TRBJ1-5,TRBV6-5,-,TGTGCCAGCAGTTACTCGAGCACCAATCAGCCCCAGCATTTT,CASSYSSTNQPQHF
-,TRBJ2-1,TRBV30,once,TGTGCCTGGAGAGGGGAAAGCTCCTACAATGAGCAGTTCTTC,CAWRGESSYNEQFF
-,TRBJ1-1,TRBV9,-,TGTGCCAGCAGCGTAGAGGGACCGCCGTTCGACACTGAAGCTTTCTTT,CASSVEGPPFDTEAFF
-,TRBJ1-5,TRBV4-3,-,TGCGCCAGCAGCCAAGATTGGGGTCAGCCCCAGCATTTT,CASSQDWGQPQHF
-,TRBJ1-1,TRBV19,-,TGTGCCAGTAGTATAGTTCGTTTGCGCACTAACACTGAAGCTTTCTTT,CASSIVRLRTNTEAFF
-,TRBJ1-1,TRBV11-2,-,TGTGCCAGCAGCTCTCATTCGTGGGGGCAGACGAACACTGAAGCTTTCTTT,CASSSHSWGQTNTEAFF
TRBD2,TRBJ2-6,TRBV5-6,-,TGTGCCAGCAGCTTTTTAGCGGGAGCGGGGGCCAACGTCCTGACTTTC,CASSFLAGAGANVLTF
-,TRBJ1-5,TRBV7-8,-,TGTGCCAGCAGCGGATACAGGGATCAGCCCCAGCATTTT,CASSGYRDQPQHF
-,TRBJ2-5,TRBV15,-,TGTGCCACCAGCAGGGATTGGAAGACCCAGTACTTC,CATSRDWKTQYF
-,TRBJ1-3,TRBV29-1,-,TGCAGCGCTGAGGGAACCTCTGGAAACACCATATATTTT,CSAEGTSGNTIYF
-,TRBJ1-1,TRBV18,-,TGTGCCAGCTCACAAATTGTGACAGGATTCGGCACTGAAGCTTTCTTT,CASSQIVTGFGTEAFF
TRBD2,TRBJ2-3,TRBV7-6,few,TGTGCCAGCACCTCACGGGGGGGAGGAGCGACTAGCACAGATACGCAGTATTTT,CASTSRGGGATSTDTQYF
-,TRBJ1-3,TRBV27,few,TGTGCCAGCAGTTTGGGGGGCTCGGGAAACACCATATATTTT,CASSLGGSGNTIYF